This T cell receptor (beta chain) was sequenced during a study of post-analysis software for immune sequencing data. Study-wide results and caveats: There was significantly lower normalized Chao1 diversity in multiple sclerosis patients than in controls. By F measure, strong co-clustering occurred among samples prepared in the same batch. Included in a set of roughly five TRBV segments more frequent in patients than controls were TRBV5-6, TRBV5-1 and TRBV20-1.

Germline CDR1 MNHNY, CDR2 SVGAGI (reference sequence). The CDR3 extends over 15 amino acids. Researchers reported that TCR beta cDNA libraries carried unique molecular identifiers. Roughly 450,000 cDNA molecules were recovered from an input of roughly 0.95 to 10 million T cells. TCRdb re-derived calls from the PCR reads in MiXCR, one entry per CDR3 protein. The sample has 350,000 to 500,000 distinct CDR3 sequences, more than 30% seen once. Concerning this clonotype itself: Its antigen is unidentified. One end of the junction varies from germline; a read error may be responsible.

Sequences were obtained from blood. This clonotype originated in a girl aged 2-10 years with multiple sclerosis. The chain links TRBV6-6 to TRBJ2-3, with 10 positions matching TRBD2. The CDR3 sequence is CASGYGTSGIETQYF. In DNA, the CDR3 is TGTGCCAGCGGTTACGGCACTAGCGGGATAGAGACGCAGTATTTT.